These 20 T cell receptor beta chains share one sample of origin, sequenced in a study of T cell responses to AZD1222 COVID-19 vaccine. The method was immunoSEQ multiplex PCR; TCRdb's version includes in-frame clones alone and lacks a portion of them. The table records tens of thousands of clones, about 91% of them present only once. Sample: peripheral blood, taken 28 days after the second AZD1222 dose. All receptors come from an adult who received the AZD1222 COVID-19 vaccine.

The chain couples TRBV6-5 to TRBJ2-2; TRBD1 matches at 9 bases. Germline V gene data show CDR1 as MNHEY and CDR2 as SVGAGI. With V trimmed by 4 bases and J by 6 bases, 6 bases remained unmatched. The CDR3 covers 15 residues. The CDR3 coding sequence is TGTGCCAGCAGTTTTGGACAGGGGTTACCCGGGGAGCTGTTTTTT. As protein: CASSFGQGLPGELFF.

The rearrangement uses TRBV7-9 and TRBJ2-1; 8 bases fit TRBD1. The V gene end was trimmed by 3 bases and the J gene end by 7 bases; junction bases not matched to a gene: 8. The CDR3 is made up of 15 amino acids. Germline V gene data show CDR1 as SEHNR and CDR2 as FQNEAQ (reference sequence). The CDR3 DNA reads as TGTGCCAGCAGCTTCATGGGGACAGGAGGAAATGAGCAGTTCTTC. This gives the protein CASSFMGTGGNEQFF.

This rearrangement joins TRBV28 to TRBJ1-2, with D unresolved. Germline V gene sequence: CDR1 MDHEN, CDR2 SYDVKM. The CDR3 is 10 amino acids. The germline V and J ends were trimmed by 10 bases and 2 bases, with 5 bases remaining between them. This CDR3 is CATENYGYTF. CDR3 coding DNA: TGTGCCACCGAAAACTATGGCTACACCTTC.

This chain joins TRBV7-2 and TRBJ1-5, with D possibly being TRBD1 (5 bases). CDR3 size: 16 residues. The germline V and J ends were trimmed by 5 bases and 2 bases, with 16 bases remaining between them. The germline CDR1 and CDR2 sequences are SGHTA and FQGNSA. CDR3 sequence: CASSHPDGGGNQPQHF. The CDR3 DNA reads TGTGCCAGCAGCCACCCGGATGGAGGGGGCAATCAGCCCCAGCATTTT.

The chain joins TRBV7-2 to TRBJ2-1; no clear D. V shed 1 base and J shed 9 bases, with 10 bases lying between them. The CDR3 has 13 amino acids. CDR1 SGHTA and CDR2 FQGNSA come from the germline V gene. DNA for the CDR3: TGTGCCAGCAGCTTAGAATTATGGGCTGAGCAGTTCTTC. Translation: CASSLELWAEQFF.

The chain employs TRBV7-9 and TRBJ1-2; the match to TRBD1 covers 7 bases. The germline CDR1 and CDR2 sequences are SEHNR and FQNEAQ (reference sequence). The junction had 3 bases not matched to a gene; V was cut back by 5 bases and J by 6 bases. There are 12 residues in the CDR3. In DNA form, the CDR3 reads TGTGCCAGCAGCCCGGGACAGCATGGCTACACCTTC. Translation: CASSPGQHGYTF. Combining the CDR3 with reference TRBV7-9 and TRBJ1-2 gives the whole variable domain DTGVSQNPRHKITKRGQNVTFRCDPISEHNRLYWYRQTLGQGPEFLTYFQNEAQLEKSRLLSDRFSAERPKGSFSTLEIQRTEQGDSAMYLCASSPGQHGYTFGSGTRLTVV.

The CDR3 DNA reads TGTGCCTGGAGTACGGGCAGAGGGGAGACCCAGTACTTC. This gives the protein CAWSTGRGETQYF. The rearrangement uses TRBV30 and TRBJ2-5; D is possibly TRBD2 (5 bases). Germline V CDR1 and CDR2: GTSNPN, SVGIG (reference sequence). The CDR3 covers 13 residues. V dropped 2 bases and J dropped 5 bases, with 12 bases sitting between them.

The gene calls are TRBV5-4 and TRBJ2-1, with 9 bases lining up with TRBD2. The CDR3 spans 15 residues. V lost 1 base, J lost 8 bases, and 7 bases stayed unmatched. Germline loops: CDR1 SGHNT, CDR2 YYREEE (reference sequence). CDR3 bases: TGTGCCAGCAGCTTGTATCTAGCGGGAATCCATGAGCAGTTCTTC. Translating it yields CASSLYLAGIHEQFF.

The chain is built from TRBV9 and TRBJ2-1; D possibly corresponds to TRBD2 (6 bases). Germline CDR1 SGDLS, CDR2 YYNGEE. The V end lost 0 bases, the J end lost 2 bases, and 15 bases lay between the germline ends. There are 17 residues in the CDR3. This chain's CDR3 is CASSVGNGRGPYNEQFF. CDR3 nucleotide sequence: TGTGCCAGCAGCGTAGGTAACGGGAGAGGGCCCTACAATGAGCAGTTCTTC.

CDR3 residues: CASSLVISSSLSTDTQYF. The CDR3 DNA reads as TGTGCCAGCAGCTTAGTAATATCGTCTTCCCTCAGCACAGATACGCAGTATTTT. V is TRBV7-8 and J is TRBJ2-3; D is unclear. V was shortened by 1 base and J by 0 bases, with 17 bases between the two germline ends. From germline, CDR1 is SGHVS and CDR2 FQNEAQ. CDR3 length equals 18 residues. The whole variable domain, filled in from reference TRBV7-8 and TRBJ2-3, reads GAGVSQSPRYKVAKRGQDVALRCDPISGHVSLFWYQQALGQGPEFLTYFQNEAQLDKSGLPSDRFFAERPEGSVSTLKIQRTQQEDSAVYLCASSLVISSSLSTDTQYFGPGTRLTVL.

V is TRBV7-9 and J is TRBJ2-4; D may correspond to TRBD1 or TRBD2 (5 bases each). V was clipped by 2 bases and J by 8 bases, with 16 bases between them. CDR3 length: 15 amino acids. Germline CDR1 reads SEHNR; CDR2 reads FQNEAQ (reference sequence). The CDR3 loop reads CASSLNGVLGDIQYF. The CDR3 DNA reads TGTGCCAGCAGCTTAAACGGGGTCCTGGGGGACATTCAGTACTTC.

The chain combines TRBV24-1 with TRBJ1-3; D is unresolved. CDR1 is KGHDR and CDR2 is SFDVKD in the germline V gene. V was clipped by 5 bases and J by 0 bases, with 10 bases between them. The CDR3 is 15 amino acids. The CDR3 coding sequence is TGTGCCACCAGTGCGTCGCAGTCCTCTGGAAACACCATATATTTT. Amino acids: CATSASQSSGNTIYF.

The chain couples TRBV5-5 to TRBJ2-1; D may correspond to TRBD1 or TRBD2 (6 bases each). Between the trimmed V and J ends, which lost 4 bases and 6 bases, there was a span of 14 bases. Germline CDR1 reads SGHKS; CDR2 reads YYEKEE (reference sequence). The CDR3 totals 14 residues. CDR3 loop: CASSPYREVNEQFF. DNA for the CDR3: TGTGCCAGCAGCCCCTACAGGGAGGTCAATGAGCAGTTCTTC.

This clone appeared once. This chain connects TRBV12-3 or TRBV12-4 to TRBJ2-5; no firm D call. CDR3 length: 12 amino acids. V was cut by 1 base and J by 6 bases, with 6 bases left in between. CDR3 nucleotide sequence: TGTGCCAGCAGTTTAGGCAGAAAGACCCAGTACTTC. Translation gives CASSLGRKTQYF.

The rearrangement uses TRBV2 and TRBJ2-7; D ambiguous. The germline gives CDR1 SNHLY, CDR2 FYNNEI. The CDR3 contains 13 residues. Trimming removed 3 bases from V and 5 bases from J, with 11 bases in between. The CDR3 DNA follows: TGTGCCAGCAGTGATAATCTGGGAAACGAGCAGTACTTC. Encoded protein: CASSDNLGNEQYF.

V gene TRBV6-4 combines with J gene TRBJ2-2; TRBD2 matches 9 bases. The V gene's germline CDR1 is MRHNA and CDR2 SNTAGT. Trimming at V came to 2 bases and at J to 5 bases, leaving 0 bases not matched to a gene. This CDR3 has 14 amino acids. CDR3 coding DNA: TGTGCCAGCAGTGACGCGGGAGGGACCGGGGAGCTGTTTTTT. The encoded protein is CASSDAGGTGELFF.

The rearrangement joins TRBV28 to TRBJ1-3, with D unresolved. The CDR3 totals 14 residues. V was shortened by 7 bases and J by 0 bases, with 10 bases between the two germline ends. CDR1 is MDHEN, CDR2 SYDVKM, per germline. CDR3 sequence: CASNGWASGNTIYF. CDR3 in DNA: TGTGCCAGCAACGGATGGGCCTCTGGAAACACCATATATTTT.

V is TRBV6-5 and J is TRBJ1-4, with TRBD1 matching 10 bases. Germline V lookup: CDR1 MNHEY, CDR2 SVGAGI. The CDR3 spans 15 residues. Unmatched junction bases numbered 4, after V lost 0 bases and J lost 9 bases. For the CDR3, the DNA is TGTGCCAGCAGTTACTCGGGACAGGGGAGGAAAAAACTGTTTTTT. It is translated as CASSYSGQGRKKLFF.

The rearrangement joins TRBV7-2 to TRBJ1-1; D remains ambiguous. The CDR3 consists of 15 residues. Germline V gene lookup returns CDR1 SGHTA and CDR2 FQGNSA. V lost 2 bases to trimming and J lost 4 bases, with 14 bases between them. As DNA, the CDR3 is TGTGCCAGCAGCTTATACGGACGAGGGTTCACTGAAGCTTTCTTT. It encodes CASSLYGRGFTEAFF.

This clone was counted a few times. This sample also contains other DNA sequences that code for the same CDR3. CDR3 nucleotide sequence: TGCGCCAGCTCTCTGTGGGACGGAAACACTGAAGCTTTCTTT. Translated: CASSLWDGNTEAFF. The V call is TRBV5-1, the J call TRBJ1-1; a weak D match, TRBD1 (5 bases). The CDR3 covers 14 residues. Trimming shortened V by 7 bases and J by 2 bases, and 15 bases separated the two germline ends. Looked up from germline, CDR1 is SGHRS and CDR2 is YFSETQ. Variable domain in full (rest from reference TRBV5-1 and TRBJ1-1): KAGVTQTPRYLIKTRGQQVTLSCSPISGHRSVSWYQQTPGQGLQFLFEYFSETQRNKGNFPGRFSGRQFSNSRSEMNVSTLELGDSALYLCASSLWDGNTEAFFGQGTRLTVV.